This TCR beta chain was identified during a study of identical twins. This clonotype has a handful of counts. The target antigen is unknown. Whole-study findings and limits: For out-of-frame alpha sequences shared by twins, low generation probability was in excess. Partly confounded zero-insertion analyses could result from invariant MAIT and iNKT cells. Out-of-frame beta sequences exhibited a weaker degree of excess twin sharing.

Unique molecular identifiers were present on the cDNA, which also gained a universal primer site by template switching. TCRdb fed the 5' RACE reads into MiXCR, producing one record per CDR3 protein. Of some 1,700,000 distinct CDR3 sequences in the sample, roughly 35% were seen once. CDR1 MNHEY and CDR2 SMNVEV come from the germline V gene (reference sequence). The CDR3 covers 16 residues. V lost 2 bases and J lost 0; bases outside the gene matches: 3. This receptor was identified in a newborn girl in good health. J is TRBJ2-3 and V is TRBV27; 9 positions agree with TRBD2. The sequencing sample was made of cord blood. CDR3: CASSLTAGGSTDTQYF. CDR3 coding DNA: TGTGCCAGCAGTTTAACGGCGGGGGGGAGCACAGATACGCAGTATTTT.